A single sample gave rise to the 31 T cell receptor beta chains below, sequenced in a study of lymphopenia after photon versus proton radiotherapy. Clones were sequenced by immunoSEQ multiplex PCR, and TCRdb holds only the in-frame ones, with some missing. The sample comprises 25,000 to 30,000 clones, approximately 90% of which are singletons, and 50% rests with the top ten. The sequences come from peripheral blood, collected from a patient treated with proton-based radiotherapy. The source is a woman aged 60 to 75 with cholangiocarcinoma. Some clones in this sample may be carry-over from other donors' samples.

A few counts support this clone. V and J are TRBV14 and TRBJ2-1, with 7 bases fitting TRBD1. The CDR3 totals 17 residues. In germline, CDR1 is SGHDN, CDR2 FVKESK. Unmatched junction bases numbered 7, after V lost 2 bases and J lost 0 bases. CDR3 residues: CASSQRGQVISYNEQFF. CDR3 nucleotides: TGTGCCAGCAGCCAACGTGGACAGGTTATCTCCTACAATGAGCAGTTCTTC.

The DNA for the CDR3 is TGTGCCAGCAATCAGGGGGCCGCGAACACCGGGGAGCTGTTTTTT. Its translation is CASNQGAANTGELFF. This sequence joins TRBV5-6 and TRBJ2-2, with 8 bases matching TRBD1. From germline, CDR1 is SGHDT and CDR2 YYEEEE. The CDR3 runs 15 residues. V shed 6 bases, J shed 0 bases, and the junction held 4 bases outside the gene matches.

The rearrangement links TRBV27 to TRBJ1-3, with D maybe TRBD1 (5 bases). The germline gives CDR1 MNHEY, CDR2 SMNVEV (reference sequence). Deletions cut 6 bases from V and 4 bases from J, with 10 bases between. The length of the CDR3 is 13 residues. This CDR3 is CASSWDRGNTIYF. The CDR3 nucleotides are TGTGCCAGCAGCTGGGACCGAGGAAACACCATATATTTT.

This clone was found once. The chain joins TRBV4-1 to TRBJ2-7; TRBD1 matches 7 bases. The V gene end was trimmed by 0 bases and the J gene end by 7 bases; junction bases not matched to a gene: 3. This CDR3 has 13 amino acids. Germline V lookup: CDR1 MGHRA, CDR2 YSYEKL. The DNA of the CDR3 is TGCGCCAGCAGCCAAGAGACAGGGTGGGAGCAGTACTTC. It is translated as CASSQETGWEQYF.

The chain links TRBV11-2 to TRBJ2-5; tentative D call: TRBD2 (5 bases). CDR3 size: 15 residues. Germline CDR1 and CDR2: SGHAT and FQNNGV. V lost 5 bases and J 1 base, leaving 14 bases between the germline ends. The CDR3 loop reads CASSRARGTQETQYF. The CDR3 DNA is TGTGCCAGCAGCCGCGCCCGGGGAACCCAAGAGACCCAGTACTTC.

The genes are TRBV4-3 and TRBJ2-3; D is possibly TRBD1 or TRBD2 (5 bases each). Germline V gene sequence: CDR1 LGHNA, CDR2 YSLEER. V was clipped by 3 bases and J by 6 bases, with 16 bases between them. The CDR3 consists of 15 residues. CDR3 coding DNA: TGCGCCAGCAGCCATCTCGGGACGCAAGGGGATACGCAGTATTTT. Its translation is CASSHLGTQGDTQYF.

V usage is TRBV29-1 and J usage is TRBJ2-7; TRBD1 might be the D (5 bases). The CDR3 is made up of 12 amino acids. Germline V gives CDR1 SQVTM, CDR2 ANQGSEA. Here the CDR3 reads CSGATDTYEQYF. CDR3 bases: TGCAGTGGGGCGACAGATACCTACGAGCAGTACTTC.

The rearrangement joins TRBV18 to TRBJ2-3; 10 nucleotides match TRBD2. Germline V gives CDR1 KGHSH, CDR2 LQKENI. With 4 bases clipped from V and 9 bases from J, the junction kept 16 bases outside the gene matches. The CDR3 covers 17 residues. DNA of the CDR3: TGTGCCAGCTCACTGGTGAAGCTAGCGGGGGCCGGAGACACGCAGTATTTT. It codes for CASSLVKLAGAGDTQYF.

This clone was recorded a few times. The genes are TRBV2 and TRBJ1-3, with D unclear. The V end was cut by 8 bases, the J end by 0 bases, with 8 bases between. The CDR3 covers 13 residues. CDR1 is SNHLY, CDR2 FYNNEI, per germline. The CDR3 sequence: CASGSSSGNTIYF. The DNA for the CDR3 is TGTGCCAGCGGGTCGAGCTCTGGAAACACCATATATTTT.

This chain connects TRBV29-1 to TRBJ2-5; D is ambiguous. CDR3 length: 16 amino acids. V was cut by 6 bases and J by 5 bases, with 25 bases left in between. Germline loops: CDR1 SQVTM, CDR2 ANQGSEA. CDR3 loop: CSVRSQLPQVLETQYF. CDR3 sequence (DNA): TGCAGCGTCCGATCACAACTTCCGCAGGTGTTGGAGACCCAGTACTTC.

This sequence joins TRBV18 and TRBJ2-3; 9 bases map to TRBD1. V was pared by 6 bases and J by 4 bases, with 5 bases of the junction left unmatched. Germline CDR1 and CDR2: KGHSH and LQKENI. The CDR3 extends over 14 amino acids. The CDR3 bases are TGTGCCAGCTCGTCCGGGACAGGGTCAGATACGCAGTATTTT. As protein: CASSSGTGSDTQYF.

This clone appeared a single time. The V gene is TRBV18, the J gene TRBJ1-1; D gene unclear. Trimming stripped 4 bases from V and 1 base from J, with 19 bases between. The germline V gene encodes CDR1 KGHSH and CDR2 LQKENI. The CDR3 totals 17 residues. CDR3 in amino acids: CASSLSPYQRSNTEAFF. In DNA form, the CDR3 reads TGTGCCAGCTCACTCTCCCCGTATCAGAGGTCGAACACTGAAGCTTTCTTT.

The chain employs TRBV19 and TRBJ2-1; D possibly corresponds to TRBD2 (6 bases). Germline loops: CDR1 LNHDA, CDR2 SQIVND (reference sequence). CDR3 size: 14 residues. V lost 4 bases to trimming and J lost 6 bases, with 13 bases between them. CDR3 loop: CASSRDFLGNEQFF. The CDR3 DNA sequence: TGTGCCAGTAGTAGGGACTTCCTCGGCAATGAGCAGTTCTTC.

The chain has TRBV4-1 and TRBJ2-3; D gene uncertain. The CDR3 extends over 15 amino acids. Trimming removed 1 base at V and 2 bases at J, with 10 bases between. Germline CDR1 reads MGHRA; CDR2 reads YSYEKL. The CDR3: CASSQGDTDTDTQYF. The CDR3 DNA reads TGCGCCAGCAGCCAAGGTGACACCGACACAGATACGCAGTATTTT.

The chain carries TRBV5-5 and TRBJ2-1, with unresolved D. V was trimmed by 1 base and J by 4 bases, leaving 9 bases between them. Looked up from germline, CDR1 is SGHKS and CDR2 is YYEKEE (reference sequence). The CDR3 has 14 amino acids. The CDR3 DNA reads as TGTGCCAGCAGCTTGTTTAATTCATACAATGAGCAGTTCTTC. It is translated as CASSLFNSYNEQFF.

The chain has TRBV5-6 and TRBJ1-2; 7 positions agree with TRBD1. CDR1 SGHDT and CDR2 YYEEEE come from the germline V gene. CDR3 length: 16 amino acids. V shed 5 bases and J 0 bases; nucleotides not matched to a gene: 10. The CDR3 loop is CASRTIDREANYGYTF. For the CDR3, the DNA is TGTGCCAGCAGGACCATCGACAGGGAAGCTAACTATGGCTACACCTTC.

The rearrangement uses TRBV6-4 and TRBJ1-1, with no clear D. This CDR3 is 17 amino acids long. Germline values: CDR1 MRHNA, CDR2 SNTAGT. The V end was cut by 8 bases, the J end by 1 base, with 23 bases between. CDR3 sequence: CASPSAGEKLSNTEAFF. CDR3 DNA: TGTGCCAGCCCCTCAGCGGGTGAAAAGCTGTCGAACACTGAAGCTTTCTTT.

The chain couples TRBV5-6 to TRBJ2-5, with a possible D match to TRBD2 (5 bases). Trimming stripped 3 bases from V and 4 bases from J, with 13 bases between. In germline, CDR1 is SGHDT, CDR2 YYEEEE. The CDR3 covers 14 residues. This CDR3 is CASSSPGSGETQYF. Here the CDR3 DNA reads TGTGCCAGCAGCTCCCCGGGAAGCGGAGAGACCCAGTACTTC.

This sequence joins TRBV5-1 and TRBJ2-1; D may be TRBD1 or TRBD2 (5 bases each). The CDR3 is 13 amino acids. V gave up 4 bases and J gave up 10 bases, with 15 bases separating them. Per the germline V gene, CDR1 is SGHRS and CDR2 is YFSETQ. The CDR3 DNA follows: TGCGCCAGCAGCCACAACCGGGACCGCGAGCAGTTCTTC. It is translated as CASSHNRDREQFF. The variable domain in full, completed from reference TRBV5-1 and TRBJ2-1, reads KAGVTQTPRYLIKTRGQQVTLSCSPISGHRSVSWYQQTPGQGLQFLFEYFSETQRNKGNFPGRFSGRQFSNSRSEMNVSTLELGDSALYLCASSHNRDREQFFGPGTRLTVL.

V usage is TRBV11-2 and J usage is TRBJ2-7, with 11 bases identical to TRBD2. The germline gives CDR1 SGHAT, CDR2 FQNNGV. The V and J ends lost 1 base and 0 bases, in that order; junction bases with no gene match: 8. This CDR3 is 18 amino acids long. CDR3 sequence reads: CASSLVPGLAVSSYEQYF. For the CDR3, the DNA is TGTGCCAGCAGCTTAGTACCGGGACTAGCGGTAAGCTCCTACGAGCAGTACTTC. The entire variable domain, with the rest obtained from reference TRBV11-2 and TRBJ2-7, is as follows: EAGVAQSPRYKIIEKRQSVAFWCNPISGHATLYWYQQILGQGPKLLIQFQNNGVVDDSQLPKDRFSAERLKGVDSTLKIQPAKLEDSAVYLCASSLVPGLAVSSYEQYFGPGTRLTVT.

The chain carries TRBV7-2 and TRBJ1-6; 9 bases align to TRBD1. CDR3 length: 19 residues. With 6 bases clipped from V and 8 bases from J, the junction kept 20 bases outside the gene matches. Germline V gene lookup returns CDR1 SGHTA and CDR2 FQGNSA. The CDR3 region has the DNA TGTGCCAGCAGTCTAACCTTAGGGGGACAGGGATCGATCGATTCACCCCTCCACTTT. Residues: CASSLTLGGQGSIDSPLHF.

The chain uses TRBV9 and TRBJ2-5; D is unresolved. The CDR3 has 14 residues. V lost 0 bases to trimming and J lost 5 bases, with 11 bases between them. The germline CDR1 and CDR2 sequences are SGDLS and YYNGEE. CDR3 bases: TGTGCCAGCAGCGTAGCGTCGTCCGACGAGACCCAGTACTTC. Its translation: CASSVASSDETQYF.

The chain has TRBV2 and TRBJ2-7; D is ambiguous. V was cut by 4 bases and J by 4 bases, with 11 bases left in between. CDR3 length: 13 residues. Germline CDR1 is SNHLY and CDR2 is FYNNEI. CDR3 loop: CASSVLYGYEQYF. CDR3 bases: TGTGCCAGCAGTGTTCTCTACGGTTACGAGCAGTACTTC.

The V call is TRBV9, the J call TRBJ2-1; D not certain. Germline assignment: CDR1 SGDLS and CDR2 YYNGEE. This CDR3 is 15 amino acids long. V was pared by 0 bases and J by 4 bases, with 11 bases between. CDR3 sequence reads: CASSVASLPYNEQFF. In DNA form, the CDR3 reads TGTGCCAGCAGCGTAGCTTCTTTGCCATACAATGAGCAGTTCTTC. The whole variable domain, remainder taken from reference TRBV9 and TRBJ2-1, is DSGVTQTPKHLITATGQRVTLRCSPRSGDLSVYWYQQSLDQGLQFLIQYYNGEERAKGNILERFSAQQFPDLHSELNLSSLELGDSALYFCASSVASLPYNEQFFGPGTRLTVL.

The genes are TRBV19 and TRBJ1-2; 12 nucleotides line up with TRBD1. The trim removed 3 bases at V and 5 bases at J, leaving 7 bases unmatched. Per germline, CDR1 LNHDA and CDR2 SQIVND (reference sequence). The CDR3 sequence is 16 residues long. CDR3 sequence: CASSMGTGGDWYGYTF. The CDR3 region has the DNA TGTGCCAGTAGTATGGGGACAGGGGGCGATTGGTATGGCTACACCTTC.

The V and J genes are TRBV18 and TRBJ2-1; 10 positions match TRBD2. V lost 2 bases, J lost 9 bases, and 4 bases stayed unmatched. The length of the CDR3 is 14 residues. Germline V gene sequence: CDR1 KGHSH, CDR2 LQKENI. The CDR3 spells CASSPRLAGVEQFF. CDR3 coding DNA: TGTGCCAGCTCACCAAGGCTAGCGGGGGTTGAGCAGTTCTTC.

This clone was recorded only once. The chain couples TRBV7-9 to TRBJ1-1; D is possibly TRBD1 (6 bases). Trimming took off 6 bases at V and 4 bases at J, with 12 bases between the two ends. Germline loops: CDR1 SEHNR, CDR2 FQNEAQ (reference sequence). CDR3 length equals 13 residues. In nucleotides, the CDR3 is TGTGCCAGCAGACCTCAGGGGTTCACTGAAGCTTTCTTT. It encodes CASRPQGFTEAFF.

The V gene is TRBV5-1, the J gene TRBJ1-1; D not resolved. This CDR3 is 13 amino acids long. Per the germline V gene, CDR1 is SGHRS and CDR2 is YFSETQ. Trimming removed 1 base from V and 1 base from J, with 5 bases in between. As DNA, the CDR3 is TGCGCCAGCAGCTTGTACAGGAACACTGAAGCTTTCTTT. It specifies CASSLYRNTEAFF.

V and J are TRBV7-2 and TRBJ2-7, with 7 positions matching TRBD1. CDR3 length: 15 residues. Germline CDR1 SGHTA, CDR2 FQGNSA. J lost 1 base, V lost 1 base, and 4 bases had no gene match. Here the CDR3 DNA reads TGTGCCAGCAGCTTAGGTGGGACAGCATCCTACGAGCAGTACTTC. This translates into CASSLGGTASYEQYF.

This rearrangement joins TRBV6-1 to TRBJ2-1; 10 nucleotides align to TRBD2. V shed 4 bases and J 8 bases; nucleotides not matched to a gene: 11. CDR3 length equals 16 residues. The germline gives CDR1 MNHNS, CDR2 SASEGT. The CDR3 nucleotides are TGTGCCAGCAGTGCCTTTCTAGCGGGGGCTGTAGATGAGCAGTTCTTC. It is translated as CASSAFLAGAVDEQFF.

The gene calls are TRBV6-1 and TRBJ2-1, with 9 bases matching TRBD1. The CDR3 is 13 amino acids. Germline V gene data show CDR1 as MNHNS and CDR2 as SASEGT. Unmatched junction bases numbered 14, after V lost 8 bases and J lost 15 bases. As DNA, the CDR3 is TGTGCCAGCGTCCTGAGTTACGGGACAGGGTGGTTCTTC. This gives the protein CASVLSYGTGWFF.